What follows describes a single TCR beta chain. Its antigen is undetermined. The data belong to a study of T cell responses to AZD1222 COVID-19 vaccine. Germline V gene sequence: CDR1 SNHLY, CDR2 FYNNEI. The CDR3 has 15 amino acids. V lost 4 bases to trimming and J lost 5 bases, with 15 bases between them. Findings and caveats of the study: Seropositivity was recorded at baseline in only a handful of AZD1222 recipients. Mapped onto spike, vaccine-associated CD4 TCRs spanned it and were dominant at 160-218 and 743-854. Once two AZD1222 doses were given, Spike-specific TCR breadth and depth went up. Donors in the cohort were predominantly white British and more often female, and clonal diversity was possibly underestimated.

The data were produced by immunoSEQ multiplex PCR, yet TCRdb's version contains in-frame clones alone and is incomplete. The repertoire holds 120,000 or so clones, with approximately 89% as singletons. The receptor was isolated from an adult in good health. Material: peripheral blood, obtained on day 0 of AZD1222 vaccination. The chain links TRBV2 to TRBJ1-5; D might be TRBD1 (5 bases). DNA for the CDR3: TGTGCCAGCAGTGTTGAGCAGGGAAAAGATCAGCCCCAGCATTTT. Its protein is CASSVEQGKDQPQHF.